This T cell receptor beta chain originates from a study of cytomegalovirus exposure and HLA in healthy donors. Overall study results and limits: Sequencing depth roughly uniform across donors was assumed in presence/absence analyses. Cytomegalovirus-associated status was assigned to roughly 160 TCR beta chains. DRB1 showed the most TCR associations and HLA-C the fewest in a later analysis, as rates varied by HLA locus. Per a prior analysis, the majority of TCR beta V segments were productive roughly 87% or roughly 30% of the time.

60 Vbeta and 13 Jbeta primers were used in PCR. Using immunoSEQ multiplex PCR, the repertoire was profiled, and TCRdb retains in-frame clones only, with some absent. The repertoire holds 150,000 to 200,000 clones, with around 75% as singletons. Concerning this clone: The antigen is not known.

The sequence was collected from a woman aged 50 to 65 in good health and CMV-seronegative. The sample consisted of PBMCs.

CDR3 nucleotide sequence: TGTGCCAGCAGCCCTGGTGGTGGAGTCGGTACGCAGTATTTT. Protein: CASSPGGGVGTQYF. The chain joins TRBV9 to TRBJ2-3; no clear D. Germline V lookup: CDR1 SGDLS, CDR2 YYNGEE. Deletions cut 4 bases from V and 8 bases from J, with 17 bases between. The CDR3 is 14 amino acids.